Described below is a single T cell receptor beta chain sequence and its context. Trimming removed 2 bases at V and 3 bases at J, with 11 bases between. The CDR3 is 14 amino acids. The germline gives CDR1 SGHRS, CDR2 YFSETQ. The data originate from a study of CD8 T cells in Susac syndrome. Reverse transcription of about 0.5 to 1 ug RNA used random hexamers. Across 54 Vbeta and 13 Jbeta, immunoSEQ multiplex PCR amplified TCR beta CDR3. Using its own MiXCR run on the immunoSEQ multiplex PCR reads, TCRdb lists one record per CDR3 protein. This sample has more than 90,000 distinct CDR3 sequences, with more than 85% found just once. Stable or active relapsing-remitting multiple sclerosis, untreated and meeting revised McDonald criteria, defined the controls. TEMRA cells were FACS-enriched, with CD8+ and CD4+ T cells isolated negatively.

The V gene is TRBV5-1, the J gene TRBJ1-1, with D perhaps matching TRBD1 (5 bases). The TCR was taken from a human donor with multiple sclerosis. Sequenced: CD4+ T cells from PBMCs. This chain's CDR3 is CASSFGTAYTEAFF. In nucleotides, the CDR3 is TGCGCCAGCAGCTTCGGGACCGCTTACACTGAAGCTTTCTTT.